Following are 19 T cell receptor beta chains from one sample sequenced in a study of blood T cell repertoires in COVID-19. The repertoire was sequenced with immunoSEQ multiplex PCR; TCRdb's copy has only in-frame clones and lacks some. The sample gives 120,000 to 150,000 clones, more than 70% of which show up once; 1.5% to 2% is in the top ten. Sequences were obtained from peripheral blood. The source of these receptors is a human donor in a cohort sampled during active COVID-19.

J is TRBJ2-7 and V is TRBV27; unclear D gene. The CDR3 runs to 13 residues. Trimming removed 2 bases at V and 6 bases at J, with 11 bases between. Per the germline V gene, CDR1 is MNHEY and CDR2 is SMNVEV (reference sequence). The CDR3 region has the DNA TGTGCCAGCAGTTTAACGGTCGAGGTCGAGCAGTACTTC. Translating it yields CASSLTVEVEQYF.

V usage is TRBV7-2 and J usage is TRBJ1-1; no clear D. The CDR3 runs to 15 residues. Between the trimmed V and J ends, which lost 6 bases and 0 bases, there was a span of 14 bases. Germline V lookup: CDR1 SGHTA, CDR2 FQGNSA. The DNA of the CDR3 is TGTGCCAGCAGTCGATCTCCATCTATGAACACTGAAGCTTTCTTT. This translates into CASSRSPSMNTEAFF.

This chain joins TRBV18 and TRBJ1-4; 9 nucleotides match TRBD1. V shed 2 bases and J 6 bases; nucleotides not matched to a gene: 4. There are 15 residues in the CDR3. From germline, CDR1 is KGHSH and CDR2 LQKENI. The CDR3 sequence: CASSPGTGGDEKLFF. In DNA form, the CDR3 reads TGTGCCAGCTCACCAGGAACAGGGGGCGATGAAAAACTGTTTTTT.

The J gene is TRBJ1-5, the V gene TRBV18; perhaps TRBD1 as D (6 bases). This CDR3 region has 15 residues. Germline-derived CDR1 and CDR2 are KGHSH and LQKENI. V lost 2 bases to trimming and J lost 4 bases, with 12 bases between them. CDR3 bases: TGTGCCAGCTCACCAAGGGAAAGGGGGAATCAGCCCCAGCATTTT. Translation gives CASSPRERGNQPQHF.

This chain joins TRBV5-4 and TRBJ1-1; TRBD1 agrees at 8 bases. Trimming at V came to 9 bases and at J to 10 bases, leaving 11 bases not matched to a gene. The length of the CDR3 is 12 residues. CDR1 and CDR2 from the germline V gene are SGHNT and YYREEE (reference sequence). CDR3 coding DNA: TGTGCCACATCACAGGGGGTTCGAGGAGCTTTCTTT. It specifies CATSQGVRGAFF.

In its sample, this clone was seen once. This sequence joins TRBV9 and TRBJ1-6, with 9 bases lining up with TRBD1. Germline V CDR1 and CDR2: SGDLS, YYNGEE. The CDR3 extends over 16 amino acids. V lost 3 bases to trimming and J lost 13 bases; unmatched junction nucleotides: 14. CDR3 protein: CASSADAGTGYVPLHF. The CDR3 DNA reads as TGTGCCAGCAGCGCAGATGCCGGGACAGGGTACGTCCCCCTCCACTTT.

The genes are TRBV27 and TRBJ1-6, with a tentative D call TRBD1 (6 bases). Trimming took 0 bases from V and 10 from J, leaving 16 bases between them. Germline CDR1 reads MNHEY; CDR2 reads SMNVEV (reference sequence). This CDR3 comprises 16 residues. The CDR3 DNA sequence: TGTGCCAGCAGTTTATCGCGGGCAGGGGAAGACTCACCCCTCCACTTT. It is translated as CASSLSRAGEDSPLHF.

This clone was picked up one time. The genes are TRBV18 and TRBJ1-5, with TRBD1 as a possible D gene (5 bases). Germline loops: CDR1 KGHSH, CDR2 LQKENI. The CDR3 length is 15 residues. V was cut by 1 base and J by 1 base, with 8 bases left in between. CDR3 protein: CASSPLRASNQPQHF. Written as DNA, the CDR3 is TGTGCCAGCTCACCACTCAGGGCGAGCAATCAGCCCCAGCATTTT.

This clone was observed a few times. V is TRBV10-3 and J is TRBJ2-3, with 8 positions matching TRBD1. The CDR3 extends over 15 amino acids. In germline, CDR1 is ENHRY, CDR2 SYGVKD. V shed 10 bases and J 0 bases; nucleotides not matched to a gene: 9. CDR3: CATQGAALSTDTQYF. CDR3 bases: TGTGCCACCCAGGGGGCAGCCTTAAGCACAGATACGCAGTATTTT.

The CDR3 loop is CASSLVSQGVSSPLHF. The DNA for the CDR3 is TGTGCCAGCAGCTTAGTTTCACAGGGCGTTAGTTCACCCCTCCACTTT. The V gene is TRBV7-2, the J gene TRBJ1-6, with D tentatively TRBD1 (6 bases). Trimming took off 1 base at V and 9 bases at J, with 16 bases between the two ends. The germline gives CDR1 SGHTA, CDR2 FQGNSA. The CDR3 runs 16 residues.

The rearrangement links TRBV10-3 to TRBJ2-5, with 12 bases that match TRBD2. From germline, CDR1 is ENHRY and CDR2 SYGVKD. The J segment lost 1 base and the V segment lost 6 bases, leaving 3 bases of the junction unmatched. The CDR3 totals 15 residues. The CDR3 DNA sequence: TGTGCCATCAGCCAACTAGCGGGGGGCCAAGAGACCCAGTACTTC. Protein: CAISQLAGGQETQYF.

This sequence joins TRBV19 and TRBJ1-2; 7 nucleotides align to TRBD1. The CDR3 length is 15 residues. Germline V gene data show CDR1 as LNHDA and CDR2 as SQIVND (reference sequence). Unmatched junction bases numbered 8, after V lost 3 bases and J lost 4 bases. In DNA, the CDR3 is TGTGCCAGTAGTATCGACAGGGAGTTCTCCTATGGCTACACCTTC. Translation: CASSIDREFSYGYTF.

The chain carries TRBV27 and TRBJ2-1; 7 nucleotides align to TRBD2. The CDR3 consists of 14 residues. Losses at the gene ends were 6 bases for V and 6 bases for J; bases not matched to a gene: 8. Germline V CDR1 and CDR2: MNHEY, SMNVEV (reference sequence). CDR3 DNA: TGTGCCAGCAGATTAGGACTAGTCCCCAATGAGCAGTTCTTC. This sequence encodes CASRLGLVPNEQFF.

V gene TRBV5-4 combines with J gene TRBJ2-1, with D maybe TRBD1 (6 bases). V was trimmed by 4 bases and J by 5 bases, leaving 13 bases between them. Looked up from germline, CDR1 is SGHNT and CDR2 is YYREEE (reference sequence). The length of the CDR3 is 14 residues. The CDR3 DNA reads as TGTGCCAGCAGCCCTGGGGGCAACGACAATGAGCAGTTCTTC. Encoded protein: CASSPGGNDNEQFF.

V is TRBV5-6 and J is TRBJ2-7; no clear D. The CDR3 is 14 residues long. The germline V gene encodes CDR1 SGHDT and CDR2 YYEEEE. V was shortened by 0 bases and J by 3 bases, with 10 bases between the two germline ends. This CDR3 reads CASSLDPGGYEQYF. The CDR3 bases are TGTGCCAGCAGCTTGGATCCGGGTGGCTACGAGCAGTACTTC.

The J gene is TRBJ1-5, the V gene TRBV30; D remains unclear. The CDR3 loop spans 13 amino acids. CDR1 and CDR2 (germline): GTSNPN, SVGIG (reference sequence). V lost 4 bases, J lost 5 bases, and 12 bases lay in between. This CDR3 reads CAWTPSVDQPQHF. Here the CDR3 DNA reads TGTGCCTGGACCCCTTCCGTAGATCAGCCCCAGCATTTT.

The V gene is TRBV4-3, the J gene TRBJ1-1, with D uncertain. The CDR3 length is 13 residues. From germline, CDR1 is LGHNA and CDR2 YSLEER. V was cut by 1 base and J by 7 bases, with 10 bases left in between. The CDR3 sequence is CASSQGEFGEAFF. The CDR3 nucleotides are TGCGCCAGCAGCCAAGGAGAATTCGGTGAAGCTTTCTTT.

J is TRBJ2-1 and V is TRBV5-1; 8 bases are a match to TRBD2. Germline CDR1 reads SGHRS; CDR2 reads YFSETQ. Trimming took 0 bases from V and 2 from J; bases not matched to a gene: 4. This CDR3 is built from 16 residues. Here the CDR3 DNA reads TGCGCCAGCAGCTTGGTTGCGGGGGGCCCCTACAATGAGCAGTTCTTC. It yields the protein CASSLVAGGPYNEQFF.

The chain recombines TRBV20-1 with TRBJ1-1; 9 positions match TRBD1. V was pared by 3 bases and J by 1 base, with 9 bases of the junction left unmatched. Germline assignment: CDR1 DFQATT and CDR2 SNEGSKA (reference sequence). This CDR3 spans 16 amino acids. The CDR3, as DNA: TGCAGTGCTAGTGATGAGGGACAGGGATGGAACACTGAAGCTTTCTTT. Its translation: CSASDEGQGWNTEAFF.